The rows below give T cell receptor beta chains drawn from one sample of a study of blood T cells in healthy people across ages. MiXCR, applied by TCRdb to the 5' RACE reads, yields one record per CDR3 protein. The table has some 760,000 distinct CDR3 sequences, approximately 25% seen once. This sample was also put to use in a study of T cells of mothers and their children.

Material: blood. These TCRs come from a boy aged 5-17 years in good health. Both conserved end residues are part of each CDR3. The D gene is left open where the match is weak. Only some rows state a clone size, as once, few, many or a class for expanded clones.

>TRBV20-1|few|TRBJ2-7|.
TGCAGTGCTAGAGATGCCGACAAAGCCTACGAGCAGTACTTC
CSARDADKAYEQYF
>TRBV28|many|TRBJ2-1|.
TGTGCCAGCAGTCCCGGGACGGAGTACAATGAGCAGTTCTTC
CASSPGTEYNEQFF
>TRBV6-2/TRBV6-3|few|TRBJ2-7|TRBD2
TGTGCCAGCAGTCTAGCGGGAGTCCTCGAGCAGTACTTC
CASSLAGVLEQYF
>TRBV4-1|.|TRBJ2-1|TRBD2
TGCGCCAGCAGCCAAGAGGCTGTCAGGGACTACAGCAATGAGCAGTTCTTC
CASSQEAVRDYSNEQFF
>TRBV2|.|TRBJ2-1|TRBD2
TGTGCCAGCGAGGGGTGGACTAGCGGGGGAACATGGCGAGGTTGGGTCTTC
CASEGWTSGGTWRGWVF
>TRBV3-1|.|TRBJ2-7|TRBD2
TGTGCCAGCAGCCAAGAGGAAGGACTAGCTCAAGGGGTCTACGAGCAGTACTTC
CASSQEEGLAQGVYEQYF
>TRBV3-1|.|TRBJ2-5|TRBD1
TGTGCCAGCAGCCCCTGGGGACAGGCGAAGGAGACCCAGTACTTC
CASSPWGQAKETQYF
>TRBV4-3|few|TRBJ2-1|.
TGCGCCAGCAGTAAGGAGGGGTTCAGGGGCAATGAGCAGTTCTTC
CASSKEGFRGNEQFF
>TRBV2|few|TRBJ2-2|.
TGTGCCAGCAGCTCTCCGGGCGAGGACACCGGGGGGCTGTTTTTT
CASSSPGEDTGGLFF
>TRBV29-1|.|TRBJ2-5|TRBD2
TGCAGCGTTGAGTGGGAGGGACCAGAGACCCAGTACTTC
CSVEWEGPETQYF
>TRBV4-3|.|TRBJ1-4|.
TGCGCCAGCAGCCAAGTGTTTGATGAAAAACTGTTTTTT
CASSQVFDEKLFF
>TRBV29-1|.|TRBJ1-4|TRBD1
TGCAGCGTCCGGACAGGGGATAATGAAAAACTGTTTTTT
CSVRTGDNEKLFF
>TRBV6-1|.|TRBJ1-2|.
TGTGCCAGCAGTGAAGCGCAACCAGGGAACTATGGCTACACCTTC
CASSEAQPGNYGYTF
>TRBV24-1|.|TRBJ2-2|TRBD1
TGTGCCACCAGTGATTCGGGACAGGGGAAGGGGGAGCTGTTTTTT
CATSDSGQGKGELFF
>TRBV4-2|.|TRBJ1-1|.
TGTGCCAGCAGCCAAGGTTTTCGGGACGGGGGGACTGAAGCTTTCTTT
CASSQGFRDGGTEAFF